Here is one T cell receptor beta chain with its context. Clones were read by immunoSEQ multiplex PCR, and TCRdb kept only the in-frame ones, dropping some. This sample has tens of thousands of clones, with approximately 85% found just once. These data are taken from a study of T cell changes during pregnancy in multiple sclerosis. The CDR3 spans 19 residues. V lost 5 bases, J lost 1 base, and 10 bases stayed unmatched. The chain recombines TRBV6-7 with TRBJ2-1; 14 bases are shared with TRBD2. TRBV6-7 has ORF status, its function being uncertain. The receptor was derived from a female donor with multiple sclerosis, enrolled in a pregnancy study. Source: CD4+ T cells from peripheral blood mononuclear cells, taken before pregnancy. The CDR3 loop reads CASSLTTSGGGGSYNEQFF. The CDR3 DNA is TGTGCCAGCAGTCTCACGACTAGCGGGGGGGGTGGGTCCTACAATGAGCAGTTCTTC.